The 5 T cell receptor beta chains below were found in one sample sequenced in a study of shared clonotypes between healthy human individuals. Sequencing was performed with immunoSEQ multiplex PCR; in TCRdb, only in-frame clones are kept and a portion is missing. The sample has over a million clones; around three quarters are singletons. Sequencing input: memory CD4+ T cells from PBMCs. Subset noted: CD45RA-negative fraction. The receptor set was obtained from a man aged 18 to 29 in good health. Some clones in this sample may be carry-over from other donors' samples.

V is TRBV19 and J is TRBJ2-3; a possible D gene is TRBD2 (6 bases). There are 14 residues in the CDR3. V lost 4 bases and J 2 bases, leaving 10 bases between the germline ends. CDR1 and CDR2 (germline): LNHDA, SQIVND (reference sequence). CDR3 DNA: TGTGCCAGTAGTACAGCGGGTTACACAGATACGCAGTATTTT. The encoded protein is CASSTAGYTDTQYF. The entire variable domain, with the rest obtained from reference TRBV19 and TRBJ2-3, is as follows: DGGITQSPKYLFRKEGQNVTLSCEQNLNHDAMYWYRQDPGQGLRLIYYSQIVNDFQKGDIAEGYSVSREKKESFPLTVTSAQKNPTAFYLCASSTAGYTDTQYFGPGTRLTVL.

The gene calls are TRBV23-1 and TRBJ2-2; no clear D. TRBV23-1 is labeled an ORF, and its function is uncertain. This CDR3 has 15 amino acids. V lost 4 bases and J 8 bases, leaving 17 bases between the germline ends. CDR3 amino acids: CASSLRRMKVGELFF. The CDR3 DNA reads TGCGCCAGCAGTCTTAGACGTATGAAGGTAGGGGAGCTGTTTTTT.

Comments on this clone: Distinct nucleotide sequences in the sample also encode this CDR3. V gene TRBV20-1 combines with J gene TRBJ2-3; possibly TRBD2 for D (6 bases). Germline-derived CDR1 and CDR2 are DFQATT and SNEGSKA (reference sequence). V dropped 6 bases and J dropped 4 bases, with 8 bases sitting between them. The CDR3 sequence is 11 residues long. The CDR3, as DNA: TGCAGTGCGCGGGGCCCAGATACGCAGTATTTT. This encodes CSARGPDTQYF.

Ten or more counts support this clone. V gene TRBV14 combines with J gene TRBJ1-2; 8 positions agree with TRBD1. CDR1 SGHDN and CDR2 FVKESK come from the germline V gene. This CDR3 spans 13 amino acids. V shed 5 bases, J shed 5 bases, and the junction held 4 bases outside the gene matches. The CDR3 DNA reads as TGTGCCAGCAGCGTTGACAGGGGATATGGCTACACCTTC. Its translation is CASSVDRGYGYTF. The whole variable domain, remainder taken from reference TRBV14 and TRBJ1-2, is EAGVTQFPSHSVIEKGQTVTLRCDPISGHDNLYWYRRVMGKEIKFLLHFVKESKQDESGMPNNRFLAERTGGTYSTLKVQPAELEDSGVYFCASSVDRGYGYTFGSGTRLTVV.

The CDR3 DNA follows: TGTGCCAGCAGCTTATTAGGGACTAGCGGGATTCCGAGTGAGCAGTACTTC. Translating gives CASSLLGTSGIPSEQYF. The chain links TRBV7-6 to TRBJ2-7, with TRBD2 matching 13 bases. Germline CDR1 and CDR2: SGHVS and FNYEAQ. CDR3 length: 17 amino acids. Trimming removed 2 bases from V and 7 bases from J; junction bases left unmatched: 11.